This T cell receptor beta chain was recorded in a study of blood T cell repertoires in COVID-19. The wider study: COVID-19 samples collected from the United States, Italy and Spain covered acute and convalescent phases.

CDR3 size: 14 residues. The ends were cut back, 0 bases at V and 6 bases at J, with 10 bases in the middle. CDR1 and CDR2 (germline): SGHNT, YYREEE (reference sequence). Recruits, aged roughly 18 to 89 years, lived in 24 US areas. Membership in each cohort depended on participant-reported clinical history. How the authors handled the data: Reference gene primer amplification gave nucleated cell count estimates. Clones were read by immunoSEQ multiplex PCR, and TCRdb kept only the in-frame ones, dropping some. D and trimming were read from the DNA, whereas the V and J calls and clone size are those reported in that table. The sample has more than 300,000 clones, 70% to 90% seen once.

This rearrangement joins TRBV5-4 to TRBJ2-1; D not resolved. This clonotype was obtained from a woman younger than 30 who had recovered from COVID-19. Material: PBMCs or T cells enriched from blood (not recorded which). The CDR3 DNA reads as TGTGCCAGCAGCTTGGCCGTTGAGGCCAATGAGCAGTTCTTC. Translation gives CASSLAVEANEQFF. The entire variable domain, with the rest obtained from reference TRBV5-4 and TRBJ2-1, is as follows: ETGVTQSPTHLIKTRGQQVTLRCSSQSGHNTVSWYQQALGQGPQFIFQYYREEENGRGNFPPRFSGLQFPNYSSELNVNALELDDSALYLCASSLAVEANEQFFGPGTRLTVL.